This entry features one T cell receptor beta chain sequence. Its antigen is currently unknown. These data come from a study of cytomegalovirus exposure and HLA in healthy donors. CDR1 is LNHDA, CDR2 SQIVND, per germline (reference sequence). This CDR3 region has 14 residues. V dropped 3 bases and J dropped 1 base, with 9 bases sitting between them. PCR amplification relied on 60 Vbeta primers (plus 13 Jbeta primers). Sequencing used immunoSEQ multiplex PCR; TCRdb keeps in-frame clones, though not all of them. The sample includes 180,000 or so clones, approximately 82% seen only once; the top ten take roughly 7.8%. Findings and caveats of the study: In an earlier analysis, productive rearrangement rates for most beta V segments clustered near 87% or 30%. In a later analysis, several top co-occurrence clusters appeared linked to parvovirus B19, influenza, CMV and Epstein-Barr virus.

This receptor was taken from a woman between 35 and 50 years old in good health and CMV-seropositive. This chain uses TRBV19 with TRBJ1-1, with unresolved D. Sequenced sample: PBMCs. CDR3 sequence: CASSIPGTNTEAFF. For the CDR3, the DNA is TGTGCCAGTAGTATCCCAGGCACGAACACTGAAGCTTTCTTT.